The next 21 T cell receptor beta chains were all read from a single sample in a study of T cell responses to AZD1222 COVID-19 vaccine. Clones were read by immunoSEQ multiplex PCR, and TCRdb kept only the in-frame ones, dropping some. The repertoire holds approximately 81,000 clones, with around nine tenths as singletons. Material: peripheral blood, obtained on day 0 of MenACWY control vaccination. The receptors derive from an adult in good health.

The V gene is TRBV14, the J gene TRBJ2-7; 8 nucleotides line up with TRBD2. V shed 0 bases, J shed 2 bases, and the junction held 3 bases outside the gene matches. CDR1 and CDR2 (germline): SGHDN, FVKESK. The CDR3 has 15 residues. This CDR3 reads CASSQDVGRAYEQYF. The CDR3 DNA sequence: TGTGCCAGCAGCCAAGATGTCGGGAGGGCCTACGAGCAGTACTTC.

The rearrangement links TRBV7-9 to TRBJ1-6; no definite D call. The CDR3 totals 14 residues. The germline V and J ends were trimmed by 6 bases and 2 bases, with 8 bases remaining between them. CDR1 and CDR2 (germline): SEHNR, FQNEAQ (reference sequence). CDR3 amino acids: CASRPGPYNSPLHF. The CDR3 nucleotides are TGTGCCAGCAGGCCAGGACCCTATAATTCACCCCTCCACTTT.

The genes are TRBV11-3 and TRBJ2-3, with TRBD1 as a possible D gene (6 bases). The V end was cut by 5 bases, the J end by 4 bases, with 10 bases between. The CDR3 is 13 residues long. CDR1 and CDR2 from the germline V gene are SGHNT and YENEEA. CDR3 sequence: CASSRTGSDTQYF. The CDR3 DNA is TGTGCCAGCAGCCGCACAGGGTCAGATACGCAGTATTTT.

This chain uses TRBV12-5 with TRBJ1-3; 7 bases fit TRBD1. Per germline, CDR1 LGHNT and CDR2 FRNRAP. The CDR3 runs to 15 residues. The V segment lost 4 bases and the J segment 0 bases; nucleotides outside the gene matches: 3. CDR3 region: CASGWGTVSGNTIYF. Here the CDR3 DNA reads TGTGCTAGTGGTTGGGGGACAGTCTCTGGAAACACCATATATTTT.

The chain uses TRBV7-9 and TRBJ1-6; D ambiguous. Germline V gene data show CDR1 as SEHNR and CDR2 as FQNEAQ (reference sequence). The CDR3 has 13 amino acids. V was shortened by 5 bases and J by 6 bases, with 8 bases between the two germline ends. The CDR3 sequence is CASSADLNSPLHF. In nucleotides, the CDR3 is TGTGCCAGCAGCGCAGACCTTAATTCACCCCTCCACTTT.

V gene TRBV18 combines with J gene TRBJ2-7, with TRBD1 identical over 10 bases. With V trimmed by 6 bases and J by 2 bases, 7 bases remained unmatched. Per germline, CDR1 KGHSH and CDR2 LQKENI. This CDR3 comprises 15 residues. The DNA for the CDR3 is TGTGCCAGCTCTCCGACCGGGACAGGGGCCTACGAGCAGTACTTC. Amino acid sequence: CASSPTGTGAYEQYF.

J is TRBJ1-5 and V is TRBV7-3, with D unclear. V was cut by 5 bases and J by 5 bases, with 10 bases left in between. Germline values: CDR1 SGHTA, CDR2 FQGTGA. This CDR3 is built from 13 residues. As DNA, the CDR3 is TGTGCCAGCAGCCTACACAAGGATCAGCCCCAGCATTTT. Protein product: CASSLHKDQPQHF.

The V and J genes are TRBV19 and TRBJ1-2, with D unresolved. This CDR3 contains 14 residues. The germline V gene encodes CDR1 LNHDA and CDR2 SQIVND (reference sequence). Deletions cut 3 bases from V and 2 bases from J, with 10 bases between. CDR3 in DNA: TGTGCCAGTAGTATCTGGGGTACCAACTATGGCTACACCTTC. It codes for CASSIWGTNYGYTF.

The J gene is TRBJ2-1, the V gene TRBV4-3, with D unclear. CDR1 LGHNA and CDR2 YSLEER come from the germline V gene. V dropped 1 base and J dropped 0 bases, with 13 bases sitting between them. The CDR3 covers 17 residues. The CDR3 nucleotides read TGCGCCAGCAGCCAAGCAGCCAGCGTGAGCTCCTACAATGAGCAGTTCTTC. Translating it yields CASSQAASVSSYNEQFF.

The chain links TRBV28 to TRBJ1-1; D is unclear. CDR3 length: 14 residues. Trimming left V 3 bases short and J 1 base short, with 9 bases between. CDR1 MDHEN and CDR2 SYDVKM come from the germline V gene. CDR3 sequence (DNA): TGTGCCAGCAGTTTCGGCGGAACGAACACTGAAGCTTTCTTT. Protein sequence: CASSFGGTNTEAFF.

The chain recombines TRBV19 with TRBJ1-1, with D possibly TRBD1 on 5 matching bases. Germline V gene data show CDR1 as LNHDA and CDR2 as SQIVND (reference sequence). This CDR3 comprises 13 residues. The V end lost 8 bases, the J end lost 2 bases, and 12 bases lay between the germline ends. The CDR3 DNA is TGTGCCAGTGGTAGGGGTCCCAACACTGAAGCTTTCTTT. Protein product: CASGRGPNTEAFF.

This clone has a single count. The gene calls are TRBV7-9 and TRBJ2-1; D might be TRBD2 (6 bases). V lost 6 bases, J lost 9 bases, and 18 bases lay in between. The CDR3 contains 14 residues. Germline V gene data show CDR1 as SEHNR and CDR2 as FQNEAQ (reference sequence). CDR3 coding DNA: TGTGCCAGCAGACCTACCGGGACTTATAGTGAGCAGTTCTTC. It specifies CASRPTGTYSEQFF.

This chain uses TRBV5-1 with TRBJ2-7; 10 bases fit TRBD2. Germline V lookup: CDR1 SGHRS, CDR2 YFSETQ. The CDR3 contains 13 residues. V lost 7 bases, J lost 3 bases, and 4 bases stayed unmatched. For the CDR3, the DNA is TGCGCCAGCGGTCTAGCGGGAGTCTACGAGCAGTACTTC. This translates into CASGLAGVYEQYF. Full variable domain (remainder filled in from reference TRBV5-1 and TRBJ2-7): KAGVTQTPRYLIKTRGQQVTLSCSPISGHRSVSWYQQTPGQGLQFLFEYFSETQRNKGNFPGRFSGRQFSNSRSEMNVSTLELGDSALYLCASGLAGVYEQYFGPGTRLTVT.

V and J are TRBV12-5 and TRBJ2-4; D unresolved. The CDR3 is made up of 11 amino acids. Germline CDR1 LGHNT, CDR2 FRNRAP. V was cut by 1 base and J by 15 bases, with 10 bases left in between. The CDR3 loop is CASGLGAPGYF. The DNA of the CDR3 is TGTGCTAGTGGTTTGGGGGCCCCCGGGTACTTC.

V is TRBV7-2 and J is TRBJ2-3, with 11 positions matching TRBD2. Trimming removed 5 bases from V and 6 bases from J; junction bases left unmatched: 13. Germline loops: CDR1 SGHTA, CDR2 FQGNSA. This CDR3 has 17 amino acids. The CDR3, as DNA: TGTGCCAGCAGCCTAACTAGCGGGAGTCCCACATGGGATACGCAGTATTTT. Translated: CASSLTSGSPTWDTQYF.

CDR3 residues: CASKSVGAEAFF. DNA for the CDR3: TGTGCCAGCAAAAGCGTTGGCGCTGAAGCTTTCTTT. The gene calls are TRBV3-1 (or the pseudogene TRBV3-2) and TRBJ1-1; the D is unclear. The germline V and J ends were trimmed by 7 bases and 6 bases, with 12 bases remaining between them. This CDR3 is 12 amino acids long. Germline CDR1 and CDR2: LGHDT and YNNKEL (reference sequence).

The chain's CDR3 is CATNSNIGEYGYTF. For the CDR3, the DNA is TGTGCCACCAACTCGAATATAGGGGAATATGGCTACACCTTC. The chain is built from TRBV6-5 and TRBJ1-2; D might be TRBD1 (5 bases). The germline V and J ends were trimmed by 10 bases and 5 bases, with 20 bases remaining between them. The CDR3 extends over 14 amino acids. In germline, CDR1 is MNHEY, CDR2 SVGAGI.

The rearrangement links TRBV3-1 (or the pseudogene TRBV3-2) to TRBJ2-7; D call uncertain. V lost 0 bases, J lost 0 bases, and 6 bases lay in between. The CDR3 consists of 14 residues. Germline assignment: CDR1 LGHDT and CDR2 YNNKEL (reference sequence). The CDR3 protein is CASSQDTASYEQYF. The CDR3 nucleotides read TGTGCCAGCAGCCAAGATACAGCCTCCTACGAGCAGTACTTC.

The V gene is TRBV7-2, the J gene TRBJ1-1; no firm D call. The length of the CDR3 is 17 residues. Germline CDR1 and CDR2: SGHTA and FQGNSA. Trimming left V 2 bases short and J 4 bases short, with 20 bases between. The CDR3 sequence: CASSLLPGRGEGTEAFF. The CDR3 nucleotides read TGTGCCAGCAGCTTACTACCAGGTCGAGGCGAGGGCACTGAAGCTTTCTTT. Full variable domain (missing parts from reference TRBV7-2 and TRBJ1-1): GAGVSQSPSNKVTEKGKDVELRCDPISGHTALYWYRQSLGQGLEFLIYFQGNSAPDKSGLPSDRFSAERTGGSVSTLTIQRTQQEDSAVYLCASSLLPGRGEGTEAFFGQGTRLTVV.

The CDR3 is CASSFRELLGNTIYF. CDR3 in DNA: TGTGCCAGCAGCTTTCGAGAGCTACTGGGAAACACCATATATTTT. The V gene is TRBV7-9, the J gene TRBJ1-3, with unresolved D. The CDR3 loop spans 15 amino acids. In germline, CDR1 is SEHNR, CDR2 FQNEAQ (reference sequence). V lost 3 bases and J lost 4, with 13 bases in between. Supplemented by reference TRBV7-9 and TRBJ1-3, the full variable domain reads DTGVSQNPRHKITKRGQNVTFRCDPISEHNRLYWYRQTLGQGPEFLTYFQNEAQLEKSRLLSDRFSAERPKGSFSTLEIQRTEQGDSAMYLCASSFRELLGNTIYFGEGSWLTVV.

This chain uses TRBV28 with TRBJ1-1, with a weak D call TRBD1 (5 bases). With 6 bases removed from V and 8 bases from J, the gap between germline ends came to 16 bases. The germline V gene encodes CDR1 MDHEN and CDR2 SYDVKM. The CDR3 covers 13 residues. The chain's CDR3 is CASSRSQGWEAFF. CDR3 sequence (DNA): TGTGCCAGCAGCCGATCGCAGGGATGGGAAGCTTTCTTT.